This TCR beta chain was obtained from a study of T cells in severe cutaneous drug reactions. The donors had carbamazepine-induced Stevens-Johnson syndrome or toxic epidermal necrolysis. The CDR3 spans 13 residues. Germline V gives CDR1 DFQATT, CDR2 SNEGSKA (reference sequence). Bulk and single-cell libraries used iRepertoire multiplex PCR with TCR subtype-specific primers. Bulk TCR libraries started from roughly 100-500 ng RNA per sample. TCRdb reanalyzed the multiplex PCR reads, giving one entry per CDR3 protein sequence and no DNA. The sample table sets out approximately 9,700 distinct CDR3 sequences. About this clonotype itself: Its specificity is not known.

Whole-study results and caveats: Blister cells averaged roughly 30% and PBMC 4.5% to 6.5% TRBV12-4 in carbamazepine-induced Stevens-Johnson syndrome or toxic epidermal necrolysis patients. A public TCRbeta CDR3 appeared in all seven CBZ-SJS/TEN blister samples, averaging approximately 14%.

The sequence came from a human donor with Stevens-Johnson syndrome, a severe cutaneous drug reaction. Sequencing input: cells from a skin blister. The chain joins TRBV20-1 to TRBJ1-1. CDR3 loop: CSARQDLNTEAFF.